This T cell receptor (beta chain) was sequenced during a study of regulatory T cells in long-lasting Graves disease. The germline V and J ends were trimmed by 1 base and 1 base, with 8 bases remaining between them. This CDR3 region has 15 residues. Germline V gives CDR1 SGHTA, CDR2 FQGNSA. Study-wide findings and caveats: Under persistent disease, TRBV28, TRBJ1-2 and TRBJ2-5 were used preferentially.

Time point: newly diagnosed GD, antithyroid drugs for less than 3 months. Making the TCR library involved RNA that had been extracted from PBMCs. EDTA tubes collected approximately 10 milliliters of peripheral blood. Sequencing libraries for TCR beta were prepared with iRepertoire HTBI primers and Arm-PCR of CDR3 regions. TCRdb fed the multiplex PCR reads into MiXCR, producing one record per CDR3 protein. The sample shows approximately 400,000 distinct CDR3 sequences, approximately 15% of them seen only once. Concerning this clonotype: Its antigen is unidentified.

This sample was shared with a second study, whose subject was T cells in Graves' hyperthyroidism and ophthalmopathy. That paper states: Blood held most thyroid clonotypes expanded above 0.001 frequency.

This clonotype originated in a woman aged 25 to 45 with Graves disease. The specimen was peripheral blood mononuclear cells (PBMCs), collected at new diagnosis, from a patient treated with antithyroid drugs. The chain recombines TRBV7-2 with TRBJ1-3, with a possible D match to TRBD1 (6 bases). CDR3 nucleotide sequence: TGTGCCAGCAGCTTAGGACAGGTTTCTGGAAACACCATATATTTT. This encodes CASSLGQVSGNTIYF.